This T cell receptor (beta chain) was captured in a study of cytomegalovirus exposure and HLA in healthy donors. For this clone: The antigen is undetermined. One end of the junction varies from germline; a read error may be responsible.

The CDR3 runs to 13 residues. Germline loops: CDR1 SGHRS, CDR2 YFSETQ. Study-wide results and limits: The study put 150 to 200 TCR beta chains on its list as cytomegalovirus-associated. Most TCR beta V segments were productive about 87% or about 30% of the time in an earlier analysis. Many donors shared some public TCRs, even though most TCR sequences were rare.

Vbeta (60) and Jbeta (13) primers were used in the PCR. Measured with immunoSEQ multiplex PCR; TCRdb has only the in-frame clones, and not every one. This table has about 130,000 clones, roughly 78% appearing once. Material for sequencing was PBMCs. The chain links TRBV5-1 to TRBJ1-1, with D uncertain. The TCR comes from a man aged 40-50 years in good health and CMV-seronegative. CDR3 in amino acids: CASSLDLNTKAFF. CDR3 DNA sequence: TGCGCCAGCAGCTTGGACCTGAACACTAAAGCTTTCTTT. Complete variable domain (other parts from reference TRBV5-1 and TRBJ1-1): KAGVTQTPRYLIKTRGQQVTLSCSPISGHRSVSWYQQTPGQGLQFLFEYFSETQRNKGNFPGRFSGRQFSNSRSEMNVSTLELGDSALYLCASSLDLNTKAFFGQGTRLTVV.